A selection of T cell receptor beta chains follows, all from one sample in a study of response to subunit inactivated influenza vaccine. From the RT-PCR reads, TCRdb called clonotypes with MiXCR, one entry per CDR3 protein. The sample lists around 570,000 distinct CDR3 sequences, about 8% seen once, with 13% in the top ten. The material sequenced was PBMCs from blood, taken around 2 years after vaccination. These TCRs come from a man in his fifties or sixties who received an inactivated influenza vaccine. Each CDR3 is given with its conserved first and last residue. Each record gives: D gene, clone size, V gene, CDR3 length, J gene, CDR3 DNA, CDR3 protein. D genes are given only for firm matches. Only some rows state a clone size, as once, few, many or a class for expanded clones.

>TRBD2|few|TRBV6-2/TRBV6-3|14|TRBJ2-3
TGTGCCAGCAGCCACGGCGGGAGTGTAGATACGCAGTATTTT
CASSHGGSVDTQYF
>.|.|TRBV12-3/TRBV12-4|14|TRBJ2-2
TGTGCCACAACTCCGGACCCGGCAACCGGGGAGCTGTTTTTT
CATTPDPATGELFF
>TRBD2|.|TRBV5-1|16|TRBJ2-1
TGCGCCAGCAGCCAGGACCCTAGCGGCCGCTACAATGAGCAGTTCTTC
CASSQDPSGRYNEQFF
>.|.|TRBV6-5|14|TRBJ2-2
TGTGCCAGCATGGTTACGACGAACACCGGGGAGCTGTTTTTT
CASMVTTNTGELFF
>.|many|TRBV18|14|TRBJ2-5
TGTGCCAGCTCACCACCGGTCGGGCAGGAGACCCAGTACTTC
CASSPPVGQETQYF
>TRBD1|.|TRBV7-9|15|TRBJ2-5
TGTGCCAGCAGCCTCCGGGACAGGGCACGGGAGACCCAGTACTTC
CASSLRDRARETQYF
>TRBD2|.|TRBV5-1|18|TRBJ2-3
TGCGCCAGCAGTAAGGGACTAGCGGGAGGACACGGCACAGATACGCAGTATTTT
CASSKGLAGGHGTDTQYF
>TRBD2|.|TRBV9|15|TRBJ2-1
TGTGCCAGCAGCCAATCCCAGCGGAGGGAGGGTGAGCAGTTCTTC
CASSQSQRREGEQFF
>TRBD2|many|TRBV2|15|TRBJ2-5
TGTGCCAGCACCCAGGAAAGCGGGAAGGTAGAGACCCAGTACTTC
CASTQESGKVETQYF
>.|many|TRBV18|16|TRBJ2-7
TGTGCCAGCTCACCACCGGGGATTTCGGACTCCTACGAGCAGTACTTC
CASSPPGISDSYEQYF
>.|.|TRBV5-1|16|TRBJ2-5
TGCGCCAGCAGCAAGGGACAAGCCCATTTCCAAGAGACCCAGTACTTC
CASSKGQAHFQETQYF
>.|.|TRBV5-1|16|TRBJ1-3
TGCGCCAGCGCGGAGGGGCCGCTCAGGTCTGGAAACACCATATATTTT
CASAEGPLRSGNTIYF
>.|many|TRBV5-1|15|TRBJ2-2
TGCGCCAGCAGACGCGGCCACAGGGATACCGGGGAGCTGTTTTTT
CASRRGHRDTGELFF
>TRBD1|.|TRBV7-9|15|TRBJ1-2
TGTGCCAGCAGCCCAGTGGACAGGGCTAACTATGGCTACACCTTC
CASSPVDRANYGYTF
>TRBD1|few|TRBV19|14|TRBJ2-2
TGTGCCAGTAGTAAACAGGGGAATACCGGGGAGCTGTTTTTT
CASSKQGNTGELFF
>TRBD2|few|TRBV28|22|TRBJ2-2
TGTGCCAGCAGTTTACAGCCCTGGACTAGCGGGGAGTGGGGGATAAACACCGGGGAGCTGTTTTTT
CASSLQPWTSGEWGINTGELFF
>.|many|TRBV2|13|TRBJ2-5
TGTGCCAGCAGACGAGGGCTGAGGGAGACCCAGTACTTC
CASRRGLRETQYF
>TRBD1|.|TRBV6-1|14|TRBJ2-1
TGTGCCAGCGAACCGACAGGGTTCGGGAATGAGCAGTTCTTC
CASEPTGFGNEQFF
>.|.|TRBV7-9|12|TRBJ2-1
TGTGCCAGCAGCTCCCATACTCTTGAGCAGTTCTTC
CASSSHTLEQFF
>TRBD1|many|TRBV24-1|13|TRBJ2-2
TGTGCCACCAGAGACAGGGATCACGGGGAGCTGTTTTTT
CATRDRDHGELFF
>.|.|TRBV7-2|17|TRBJ2-1
TGTGCCAGCAGCTTGTCCCCGGCTAAATTACCACTCAATGAGCAGTTCTTC
CASSLSPAKLPLNEQFF
>.|.|TRBV4-3|15|TRBJ1-5
TGCGCCAGCAGCCAAGTCTTCACTAGCAATCAGCCCCAGCATTTT
CASSQVFTSNQPQHF
>TRBD2|.|TRBV4-2|16|TRBJ2-3
TGTGCCAGCAGCCAAGGAATAGCGGGAGGGGTAGATACGCAGTATTTT
CASSQGIAGGVDTQYF
>.|few|TRBV7-8|16|TRBJ1-2
TGTGCCAGCAGCTCGCCTGGGGCTAACATTAACTATGGCTACACCTTC
CASSSPGANINYGYTF
>.|many|TRBV11-2|14|TRBJ1-1
TGTGCCAGCAGCACAAATGGGGGGCAGACTGAAGCTTTCTTT
CASSTNGGQTEAFF
>TRBD1|few|TRBV3-1|13|TRBJ1-1
TGTGCCAGCGCCCCAGATCGACAGGGAGATAAAAATTTT
CASAPDRQGDKNF
>TRBD1|few|TRBV7-8|16|TRBJ2-3
TGTGCCAGCAGCTACTCGGACAGGGGAGGTTCAGATACGCAGTATTTT
CASSYSDRGGSDTQYF
>.|few|TRBV12-3/TRBV12-4|14|TRBJ1-2
TGTGCCAGCAGTTTAGACAGGGTTTCGGGTGGCTACACCTTC
CASSLDRVSGGYTF
>.|.|TRBV4-1|14|TRBJ2-2
TGCGCCAGCAGCCATGGATATGTCACCGGGGAGCTGTTTTTT
CASSHGYVTGELFF
>TRBD2|.|TRBV7-3|15|TRBJ2-3
TGTGCCAGCAGCCGACTAGCGGAGCTCACGGATACGCAGTATTTT
CASSRLAELTDTQYF
>.|.|TRBV6-6|13|TRBJ2-1
TGTGCCAGCAGTTACTCGACCAGCAATGAGCAGTTCTTC
CASSYSTSNEQFF
>.|.|TRBV10-3|13|TRBJ2-1
TGTGCCATCGGAACGGACAAAAACAATGAGCAGTTCTTC
CAIGTDKNNEQFF
>TRBD2|many|TRBV20-1|15|TRBJ2-1
TGCAGTGCTAGTCAAGCGGGGGCCCTCTACAATGAGCAGTTCTTC
CSASQAGALYNEQFF
>TRBD2|.|TRBV5-1|17|TRBJ2-1
TGCGCCAGCAGCTTGGCCGGGGCGATAGCGGGCGGCAATGAGCAGTTCTTC
CASSLAGAIAGGNEQFF
>TRBD1|.|TRBV27|15|TRBJ2-1
TGTGCCAGCAGTTCACCGGGACAGGGAGTTCGGGAGCAGTTCTTC
CASSSPGQGVREQFF
>.|.|TRBV7-6|12|TRBJ2-1
TGTGCCAGCAGCCCAGTGGGGTGGGAGCAGTTCTTC
CASSPVGWEQFF
>.|many|TRBV28|16|TRBJ1-2
TGTGCCAGCAGTCCTTTACCTAGGGGGAACATCTATGGCTACACCTTC
CASSPLPRGNIYGYTF
>.|many|TRBV27|13|TRBJ2-5
TGTGCCAGCAGTTTAGGGAATCAAGAGACCCAGTACTTC
CASSLGNQETQYF
>.|.|TRBV5-5|14|TRBJ2-7
TGTGCCAGCAGCTTAGGAGTAGCGGTCTACGAGCAGTACTTC
CASSLGVAVYEQYF
>.|many|TRBV20-1|14|TRBJ2-7
TGCAGTGCTAGAGGGCCATCCAGCTCCTACGAGCAGTACTTC
CSARGPSSSYEQYF
>TRBD1|.|TRBV29-1|13|TRBJ2-7
TGCAGCGTTGCCAGGGGGCTTTCCTACGAGCAGTACTTC
CSVARGLSYEQYF
>.|few|TRBV11-2|14|TRBJ2-1
TGTGCCAGCAGCCCAGGGACCATAACCAATGAGCAGTTCTTC
CASSPGTITNEQFF
>TRBD1|few|TRBV27|16|TRBJ2-1
TGTGCCAGCAGTACCCAAGTGGGACAGATCTACAATGAGCAGTTCTTC
CASSTQVGQIYNEQFF
>.|.|TRBV6-1|13|TRBJ1-1
TGTGCCAGCAGGGGTCAGAGTTCCACTGAAGCTTTCTTT
CASRGQSSTEAFF
>TRBD1|many|TRBV29-1|11|TRBJ1-2
TGCAGCGGTTGGACAGGGGTCGGCTACACCTTC
CSGWTGVGYTF
>.|few|TRBV5-5|13|TRBJ2-2
TGTGCCAGCAGCTTCACAGGGCCCGGGGAGCTGTTTTTT
CASSFTGPGELFF
>.|many|TRBV12-3/TRBV12-4|15|TRBJ2-5
TGTGCCAGCAGTCCTCATGGGGGGATACAAGAGACCCAGTACTTC
CASSPHGGIQETQYF
>.|.|TRBV20-1|15|TRBJ2-3
TGCAGTGCTAGTGGCCACCAGAGGAGCACAGATACGCAGTATTTT
CSASGHQRSTDTQYF
>TRBD2|many|TRBV20-1|17|TRBJ2-4
TGCAGTGCTAGGGGGACTAGCGGGAGGTTTGCCAAAAACATTCAGTACTTC
CSARGTSGRFAKNIQYF
>.|few|TRBV12-3/TRBV12-4|11|TRBJ2-7
TGTGCCAGCAGTACGACAGCGAAGCAGTACTTC
CASSTTAKQYF
>TRBD2|few|TRBV4-2|15|TRBJ2-7
TGTGCCAGCAGCCAAGGGAATGGGGGGGCCTACGAGCAGTACTTC
CASSQGNGGAYEQYF
>.|.|TRBV6-1|14|TRBJ1-2
TGTGCCAGCAGGCCAGGGCATGGCGGCTATGGCTACACCTTC
CASRPGHGGYGYTF
>.|many|TRBV28|12|TRBJ1-4
TGTGCCAGCAGTTTACAAACAGGCTCACTGTTTTTT
CASSLQTGSLFF
>.|many|TRBV12-3/TRBV12-4|14|TRBJ2-3
TGTGCCAGCAGTTTAAGCGAGGGCCCAGATACGCAGTATTTT
CASSLSEGPDTQYF
>.|many|TRBV11-2|13|TRBJ2-2
TGTGCCAGCAGCACAACGAACACCGGGGAGCTGTTTTTT
CASSTTNTGELFF
>.|many|TRBV3-1|15|TRBJ2-7
TGTGCCAGCAGCCAAGCGGCGGCCCCGCACTACGAGCAGTACTTC
CASSQAAAPHYEQYF
>TRBD2|many|TRBV14|16|TRBJ2-3
TGTGCCAGCAGCCACCGACTAGCGGGGAGCACAGATACGCAGTATTTT
CASSHRLAGSTDTQYF
>TRBD2|many|TRBV29-1|12|TRBJ2-1
TGCAGCGTCTTGATAGCGGGATCTGAGCAGTTCTTC
CSVLIAGSEQFF
>.|few|TRBV7-2|13|TRBJ1-5
TGTGCCAGCAGCAACCAGGGGTGGCAGCCCCAGCATTTT
CASSNQGWQPQHF
>.|.|TRBV7-8|12|TRBJ2-3
TGTGCCAGCAGCTCGGGACTGAATACGCAGAATTTT
CASSSGLNTQNF